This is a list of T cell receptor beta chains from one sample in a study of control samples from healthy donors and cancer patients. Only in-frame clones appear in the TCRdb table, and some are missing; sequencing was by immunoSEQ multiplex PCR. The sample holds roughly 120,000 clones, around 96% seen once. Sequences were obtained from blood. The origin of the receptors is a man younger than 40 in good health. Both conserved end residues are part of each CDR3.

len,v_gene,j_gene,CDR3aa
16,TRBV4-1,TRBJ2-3,CASSQVPDRGADTQYF
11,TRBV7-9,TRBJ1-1,CASSSHTEAFF
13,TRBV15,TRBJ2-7,CATSTTGGYEQYF
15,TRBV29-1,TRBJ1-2,CSVTGARHSLYGYTF
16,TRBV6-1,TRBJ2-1,CASSDWYQPPNNEQFF
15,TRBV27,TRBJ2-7,CASSLGARETYEQYF
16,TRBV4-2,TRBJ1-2,CASSQDLSGGNYGYTF
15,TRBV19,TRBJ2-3,CASRSLAGDTDTQYF
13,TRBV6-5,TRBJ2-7,CASSYTGGNEQYF
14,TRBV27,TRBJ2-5,CASSLGGNTETQYF
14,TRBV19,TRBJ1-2,CASSQQGAGYGYTF
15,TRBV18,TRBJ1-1,CASSPYGQTNTEAFF
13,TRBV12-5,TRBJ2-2,CASRWRDSGELFF
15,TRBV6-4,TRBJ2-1,CASSSMTGGADEQFF
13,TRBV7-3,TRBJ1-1,CASSLSLGTEAFF
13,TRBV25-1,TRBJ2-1,CASSNLRGNEQFF
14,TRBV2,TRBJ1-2,CASSESDRAYGYTF
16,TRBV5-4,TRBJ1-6,CASSLGDRAYNSPLHF
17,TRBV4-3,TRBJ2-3,CASSQDPPGGSTDTQYF
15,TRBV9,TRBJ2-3,CASSRGGSSTDTQYF
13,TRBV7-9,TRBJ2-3,CASSLLLGDTQYF
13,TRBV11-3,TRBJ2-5,CASSPGGTQTQYF
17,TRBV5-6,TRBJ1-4,CASSLVGQPSANEKLFF
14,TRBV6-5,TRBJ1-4,CASGGAPLGEKLFF
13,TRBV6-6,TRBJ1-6,CASRTGGNSPLHF
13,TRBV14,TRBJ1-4,CASSGTGNEKLFF
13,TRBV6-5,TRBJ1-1,CASRHRGKGGAFF
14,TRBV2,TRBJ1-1,CASKNQASNTEAFF
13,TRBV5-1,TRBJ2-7,CASSPRTGSEQYF
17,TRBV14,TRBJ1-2,CASSQDMRVAGRYGYTF
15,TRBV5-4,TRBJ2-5,CASSLGSGRRETQYF
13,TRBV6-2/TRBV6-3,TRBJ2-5,CASSPAGRETQYF
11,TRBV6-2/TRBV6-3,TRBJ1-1,CASSYPPGAFF
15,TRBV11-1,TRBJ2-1,CASSPQGREYNEQFF
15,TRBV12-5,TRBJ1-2,CASGTILCGFYGYTF
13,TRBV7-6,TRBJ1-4,CASSLGQHEKLFF
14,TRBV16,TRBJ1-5,CASSQSDLNQPQHF
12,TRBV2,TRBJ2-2,CAVTGLAGELFF
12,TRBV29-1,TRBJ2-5,CSVSRGQETQYF
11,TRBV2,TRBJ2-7,CASTGAYEQYF
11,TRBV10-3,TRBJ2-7,CATGQSYEQYF
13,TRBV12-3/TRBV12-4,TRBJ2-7,CASRRTVSYEQYF
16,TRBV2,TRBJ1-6,CASSLQGAELGSPLHF
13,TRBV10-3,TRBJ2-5,CAISRDGQETQYF
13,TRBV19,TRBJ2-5,CASRTGGEETQYF
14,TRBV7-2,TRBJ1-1,CASSLGFQATEAFF
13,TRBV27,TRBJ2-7,CASSDPGAGEQYF
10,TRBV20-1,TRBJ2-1,CSAGSNEQFF
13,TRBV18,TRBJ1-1,CASSSNRDTEAFF
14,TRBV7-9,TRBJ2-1,CASSPPTGHGEQFF
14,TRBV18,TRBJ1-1,CASSPPAGSREAFF
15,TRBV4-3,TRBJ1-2,CASSHTGGAGYGYTF
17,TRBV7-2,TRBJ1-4,CASSLQSPGPRGEKLFF
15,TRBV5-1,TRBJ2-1,CASTLGQLAYNEQFF
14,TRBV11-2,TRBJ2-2,CASSLKQNTGELFF
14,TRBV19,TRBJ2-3,CASSIEQGADTQYF
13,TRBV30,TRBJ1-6,CAWSAQGGSPLHF
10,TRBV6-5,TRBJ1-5,CASSSEPQHF
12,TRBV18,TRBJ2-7,CASSPPLYEQYF